These T cell receptor beta chains were read from a single sample in a study of shared clonotypes between healthy human individuals. Clones were read by immunoSEQ multiplex PCR, and TCRdb kept only the in-frame ones, dropping some. Among under 1 million clones listed, approximately 92% were seen once. Sample: naive CD8+ T cells sorted from blood. The origin of the receptors is a man younger than 40 in good health. The CDR3 runs from the conserved cysteine through the conserved F or W. D genes are given only for firm matches. The size of a clone is reported for some rows only, either as once, few or many, or as a class for expanded clones.

j_call | clone_size | d_call | v_call | cdr3_aa | cdr3_nt
TRBJ2-4 | . | . | TRBV7-4 | CASSQTTSEVAKNIQYF | TGTGCCAGCAGCCAGACGACATCGGAGGTAGCCAAAAACATTCAGTACTTC
TRBJ2-2 | . | . | TRBV13 | CASSFGGGELFF | TGTGCCAGCAGCTTTGGGGGCGGGGAGCTGTTTTTT
TRBJ1-1 | . | . | TRBV14 | CASSQRGTEAFF | TGTGCCAGCAGCCAAAGAGGCACTGAAGCTTTCTTT
TRBJ1-1 | . | . | TRBV18 | CASSPKFRGDEAFF | TGTGCCAGCTCACCGAAGTTTCGGGGCGATGAAGCTTTCTTT
TRBJ2-3 | . | TRBD2 | TRBV29-1 | CSVEGLAEATDTQYF | TGCAGCGTTGAAGGCCTAGCGGAGGCCACAGATACGCAGTATTTT
TRBJ1-1 | . | . | TRBV7-6 | CASIPWGEDTEAFF | TGTGCCAGCATTCCCTGGGGAGAAGACACTGAAGCTTTCTTT
TRBJ1-1 | . | TRBD1 | TRBV28 | CASRTDRENTEAFF | TGTGCCAGCAGGACGGACAGGGAGAACACTGAAGCTTTCTTT
TRBJ2-1 | . | . | TRBV12-5 | CASGLVHGGGSYNEQFF | TGTGCTAGTGGTTTGGTACATGGGGGCGGTTCCTACAATGAGCAGTTCTTC
TRBJ1-2 | . | . | TRBV4-1 | CASSPGQPKSGYTF | TGCGCCAGCAGCCCAGGACAGCCGAAGTCGGGCTACACCTTC
TRBJ2-7 | . | TRBD2 | TRBV13 | CASSLGPGLAGDGYEQYF | TGTGCCAGCAGCTTAGGCCCCGGCCTAGCGGGAGACGGTTACGAGCAGTACTTC
TRBJ1-5 | . | . | TRBV4-1 | CASSQEYGALGQPQHF | TGCGCCAGCAGCCAAGAGTATGGGGCTCTCGGTCAGCCCCAGCATTTT
TRBJ2-5 | . | . | TRBV27 | CASSPLGGIHVETQYF | TGTGCCAGCAGTCCCCTAGGGGGGATCCACGTGGAGACCCAGTACTTC
TRBJ2-3 | . | TRBD1 | TRBV5-1 | CASSQTPGGGTDTQYF | TGCGCCAGCAGCCAAACACCAGGGGGAGGCACAGATACGCAGTATTTT
TRBJ2-1 | . | TRBD2 | TRBV19 | CASKPAGGPNEQFF | TGTGCCAGTAAGCCAGCGGGAGGTCCCAATGAGCAGTTCTTC
TRBJ1-1 | few | TRBD1 | TRBV6-1 | CASSVWGQVGGSTEAFF | TGTGCCAGCAGTGTCTGGGGACAGGTCGGTGGAAGTACTGAAGCTTTCTTT
TRBJ2-5 | few | . | TRBV10-3 | CAISESKNIQETQYF | TGTGCCATCAGTGAGTCCAAGAATATCCAAGAGACCCAGTACTTC
TRBJ2-7 | few | . | TRBV10-2 | CASSGRQFYEQYF | TGCGCCAGCAGTGGTAGGCAGTTCTACGAGCAGTACTTC
TRBJ2-7 | . | . | TRBV14 | CASNLGGFYEQYF | TGTGCCAGCAACCTGGGCGGCTTTTACGAGCAGTACTTC
TRBJ1-2 | . | . | TRBV7-6 | CASSLAGAYGYTF | TGTGCCAGCAGCTTAGCAGGGGCCTATGGCTACACCTTC
TRBJ2-7 | . | . | TRBV28 | CASNPLATSYEQYF | TGTGCCAGCAACCCCTTAGCGACTTCCTACGAGCAGTACTTC
TRBJ1-1 | many | . | TRBV6-5 | CASSSVNAATEAFF | TGTGCCAGCAGCTCCGTGAATGCGGCTACTGAAGCTTTCTTT
TRBJ2-1 | . | TRBD1 | TRBV11-3 | CASSARQGAGNEQFF | TGTGCCAGCAGCGCACGACAGGGGGCAGGCAATGAGCAGTTCTTC
TRBJ2-7 | many | . | TRBV28 | CASAGVGQYF | TGTGCCAGCGCCGGGGTGGGGCAGTACTTC
TRBJ1-2 | . | . | TRBV5-4 | CASSFSGQGVIYGYTF | TGTGCCAGCAGCTTCTCGGGCCAAGGGGTTATCTATGGCTACACCTTC
TRBJ2-2 | . | TRBD1 | TRBV28 | CASSSTWEDRRDRHNHRNTGELFF | TGTGCCAGCAGTTCTACCTGGGAGGATAGGCGGGACAGGCATAATCATAGGAACACCGGGGAGCTGTTTTTT
TRBJ2-1 | . | . | TRBV5-1 | CASSTRQVDEQFF | TGCGCCAGCAGCACCCGACAGGTCGATGAGCAGTTCTTC
TRBJ2-5 | . | . | TRBV7-3 | CASSRLARAGSIQETQYF | TGTGCCAGCAGCCGCCTAGCGCGGGCCGGAAGTATCCAAGAGACCCAGTACTTC